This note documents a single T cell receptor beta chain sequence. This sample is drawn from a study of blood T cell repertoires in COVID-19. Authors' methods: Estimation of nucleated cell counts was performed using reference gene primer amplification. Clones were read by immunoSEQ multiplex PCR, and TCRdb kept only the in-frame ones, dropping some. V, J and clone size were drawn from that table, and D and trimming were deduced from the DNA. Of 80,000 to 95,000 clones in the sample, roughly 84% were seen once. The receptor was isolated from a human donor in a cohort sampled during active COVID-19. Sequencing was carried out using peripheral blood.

The CDR3 loop reads CASSFDRATEAFF. The CDR3 bases are TGTGCCAGCAGCTTTGACAGGGCCACTGAAGCTTTCTTT. The chain uses TRBV7-9 and TRBJ1-1, with 7 positions matching TRBD1. CDR3 length: 13 residues. Trimming cost V 3 bases and J 4 bases; bases outside gene matches: 2. CDR1 and CDR2 from the germline V gene are SEHNR and FQNEAQ (reference sequence).